The sequence of this T cell receptor beta chain was determined in a study of T cell repertoires in cytomegalovirus infection. On the study more broadly: From public TCR beta signatures came an indication of both CMV infection and matching HLA type. The study's findings and limits: The ex vivo response was dominated by HLA-C-restricted CMV-specific TCR beta clonotypes. Identification of carriers of CMV plus the relevant HLA was achieved through cumulative public TCR beta family frequency.

Each CDR3 protein is one row after TCRdb ran MiXCR on the reads. The sample consists of hundreds of thousands of distinct CDR3 sequences, about 24% of them appearing once. As regards this clonotype: Its matching antigen is unknown.

CDR3 length equals 13 residues. Germline V gene data show CDR1 as DFQATT and CDR2 as SNEGSKA (reference sequence). The ends were cut back, 1 base at V and 0 bases at J, with 6 bases in the middle. Input material: CD8+ T cells from PBMCs. This chain joins TRBV20-1 and TRBJ1-2; D not resolved. This sequence was found in a human donor in good health (CMV status not recorded). Some clones in this sample may be carry-over from other donors' samples. DNA of the CDR3: TGCAGTGCTAGAGTAGGGTCTAACTATGGCTACACCTTC. Protein product: CSARVGSNYGYTF.